This T cell receptor beta chain was sequenced for a study of T-cell reconstitution after alpha-beta-depleted transplantation in children. This clonotype showed up many times. The antigen is undetermined. The J segment lost 2 bases and the V segment lost 1 base, leaving 6 bases of the junction unmatched. The germline gives CDR1 LGHDT, CDR2 YNNKEL (reference sequence). The CDR3 length is 17 residues. Overall study findings and caveats: There were reportedly several hundred expanded graft clones from which alpha-beta T cells came about two months after transplant. Surviving thymic progenitors and recipient T cells were the source of high TCRbeta diversity at day 60 in some patients. Newly produced T cells mostly accounted for T-cell counts and diversity one year post-transplant.

Unique molecular identifiers were built into the TCRbeta library. TCRdb reprocessed the PCR reads with MiXCR, giving one entry per CDR3 protein. This sample has 65,000 to 70,000 distinct CDR3 sequences, with 4% to 5% found just once. The chain joins TRBV3-1 to TRBJ1-5; 9 nucleotides agree with TRBD1. Sequences were derived from PBMCs, mostly from graft donor cells, sampled 180 days after TCRalphabeta/CD19-depleted stem cell transplant. This TCR was sampled from a boy under two years old who had a stem cell transplant for acute myeloid leukemia, so the T cells may come from the graft donor. The CDR3 DNA is TGTGCCAGCAGCCAAGGATGGGGACAGGGAGGCAATCAGCCCCAGCATTTT. It translates to CASSQGWGQGGNQPQHF.